This T cell receptor beta chain is from a study of Ad26.COV2.S vaccination and SARS-CoV-2 variants. About the study: The donor belonged to the COV1001 Ad26.COV2.S trial arm. Overall study findings and caveats: Individuals receiving vaccine had higher spike-specific TCR breadth than placebo recipients did.

V lost 6 bases, J lost 5 bases, and 11 bases stayed unmatched. This CDR3 region has 15 residues. Per the germline V gene, CDR1 is MDHEN and CDR2 is SYDVKM. Indicated treatment: about 20 received Ad26.COV2.S at low or high dose, single or two shots; about 5 received placebo; per-sample allocation not given. Collection of the samples took place on day 63 after the first injection of vaccine or placebo. The protocol was immunoSEQ multiplex PCR, while the TCRdb copy is restricted to in-frame clones and leaves out a portion. The sample carries 450,000 to 550,000 clones, approximately 92% recorded once. Notes on this clone: The antigen is not known.

This rearrangement joins TRBV28 to TRBJ2-3, with 7 bases identical to TRBD2. This TCR came from a person aged 18-65 years who received the Ad26.COV2.S COVID-19 vaccine or a placebo. Sequencing was performed on peripheral blood, taken in a trial of Ad26.COV2.S vaccine versus placebo. The CDR3 DNA follows: TGTGCCAGCAGCCCCGGAGCGGGACTCTTAGATACGCAGTATTTT. Encoded protein: CASSPGAGLLDTQYF.